One and the same sample provided the 20 T cell receptor beta chains below, sequenced in a study of tumor-infiltrating lymphocytes in primary liver carcinoma. The input was 500 ng total RNA; TCR beta cDNA was made from it with a constant-region primer. It was through three nested multiplex PCR rounds of slightly modified ARM-PCR that TCR beta libraries arose. Primers for the first two PCR rounds were TRBV1-TRBV30 forward primers and a C-beta reverse primer (roughly 10 cycles per round). MiXCR was run by TCRdb on the multiplex PCR reads, yielding one entry per CDR3 protein. The sample gives about 210,000 distinct CDR3 sequences, approximately 64% of which show up once; roughly 7% is in the top ten. Out of unsorted whole blood came the blood RNA, and germline DNA was extracted as well. Sequenced: peripheral blood. These receptors were taken from a woman aged 60-75 years with primary liver carcinoma and hepatitis B virus infection.

Note on this clonotype: Likely a read error: the CDR3 ends without its conserved phenylalanine or tryptophan. The genes are TRBV30 and TRBJ2-1; 12 nucleotides align to TRBD2. V dropped 4 bases and J dropped 4; count of bases not matched to a gene: 11. The CDR3 consists of 17 residues. The germline CDR1 and CDR2 sequences are GTSNPN and SVGIG (reference sequence). This CDR3 reads CAWTPSGRGGSYNEQFL. The CDR3 coding sequence is TGTGCCTGGACCCCTAGCGGGAGGGGGGGTTCATACAATGAGCAGTTCTTA.

In the case of this clonotype: This sequence may be a read error, since a much larger clone differs from it by one base. The chain has TRBV12-3 or TRBV12-4 and TRBJ1-1; no clear D gene. CDR3 length equals 13 residues. The DNA of the CDR3 is TGTGCCAGCAGTTTGGGCCGCCTCACTGAAGCTTCCTTT. Translation: CASSLGRLTEASF.

Comments on this clonotype: The junction shows a germline mismatch at one end, possibly a read error. The chain employs TRBV5-4 and TRBJ1-2; possibly TRBD1 for D (6 bases). The CDR3 loop spans 13 amino acids. From germline, CDR1 is SGHNT and CDR2 YYREEE (reference sequence). The CDR3: CSSSQGNRDGYTF. CDR3 sequence (DNA): TGTTCCAGCAGCCAAGGGAACAGGGATGGCTACACCTTC.

To note about this clonotype: The conserved closing phenylalanine or tryptophan is absent in this CDR3, likely reflecting a read error. The chain has TRBV11-2 and TRBJ2-1; the match to TRBD2 covers 14 bases. The CDR3 has 16 amino acids. Germline CDR1 and CDR2: SGHAT and FQNNGV. CDR3: CVSSLAGTSGRHEQFL. For the CDR3, the DNA is TGTGTCAGCAGCTTAGCCGGGACTAGCGGGAGACATGAGCAGTTCCTC.

Comments on this clonotype: Being one base from a much bigger clone, this may be a read error. The chain couples TRBV10-2 to TRBJ1-1; D ambiguous. V lost 4 bases to trimming and J lost 0 bases, with 12 bases between them. Germline CDR1 is WSHSY and CDR2 is SAAADI. This CDR3 has 15 residues. Written as DNA, the CDR3 is TGCGCCAGCAGTGTGTCTCTACTATTGAACACTGAAGCTTTCTTT. The encoded protein is CASSVSLLLNTEAFF.

With respect to this clonotype: No conserved phenylalanine or tryptophan is present at the end of the CDR3, so a read error is the likely explanation. This chain joins TRBV4-1 and TRBJ1-5; TRBD1 is a possible D gene (5 bases). The ends were cut back, 0 bases at V and 5 bases at J, with 11 bases in the middle. The CDR3 runs 15 residues. CDR1 and CDR2 from the germline V gene are MGHRA and YSYEKL. The CDR3 nucleotides are TGCGCCAGCAGCCAAGATTCGGGGGTATATCAGCCCCAGCATCTT. This codes for CASSQDSGVYQPQHL.

With respect to this clonotype: No conserved phenylalanine or tryptophan is present at the end of the CDR3, so a read error is the likely explanation. The chain has TRBV29-1 and TRBJ2-3; perhaps D is TRBD1 or TRBD2 (5 bases each). Germline V gene sequence: CDR1 SQVTM, CDR2 ANQGSEA. With 1 base removed from V and 3 bases from J, the gap between germline ends came to 23 bases. This CDR3 is built from 18 residues. CDR3 DNA sequence: TGCAGCGTTGAAGGGTTGGGCAGGGTGGGGGTTAGGACAGATACGCAGTATCTT. Its translation is CSVEGLGRVGVRTDTQYL.

A word on this clonotype: The junction differs from germline at one of its ends, possibly a read error. The chain is built from TRBV11-2 and TRBJ2-5; D gene uncertain. The germline gives CDR1 SGHAT, CDR2 FQNNGV. CDR3 length equals 11 residues. CDR3 bases: TGTACCAGCATCGCCCTCTCGACCCAGTACTTC. Translated, it gives CTSIALSTQYF.

As concerns this clonotype: Its ends do not fully match the called genes, so a read error is possible. The rearrangement uses TRBV6-1 and TRBJ2-3; D may correspond to TRBD1 or TRBD2 (7 bases each). The CDR3 is made up of 14 amino acids. Germline lookup yields CDR1 MNHNS and CDR2 SASEGT. The CDR3 here is CVSSEGQGGGTQYF. The CDR3 DNA follows: TGTGTCAGCAGTGAGGGCCAGGGGGGGGGTACGCAGTATTTT.

Concerning this clonotype: This may stem from a read error, because a much larger clone lies one nucleotide away. The chain joins TRBV7-8 to TRBJ2-7; D not certain. The CDR3 length is 14 residues. Germline V gene data show CDR1 as SGHVS and CDR2 as FQNEAQ. V was clipped by 1 base and J by 0 bases, with 7 bases between them. The CDR3 here is CASSLVESSYEQYF. The CDR3, as DNA: TGTGCCAGCAGCTTAGTTGAGAGCTCCTACGAGCAGTACTTC.

With regard to this clonotype: A read error may explain this, as a much larger clone is one base away. The chain has TRBV6-5 and TRBJ2-7, with D unresolved. The germline V gene encodes CDR1 MNHEY and CDR2 SVGAGI. Trimming took 5 bases from V and 7 from J, leaving 21 bases between them. This CDR3 comprises 15 residues. CDR3 nucleotides: TGTGCCAGCAGTCCCCCGGGCCAAACTCAAGGAGAGCAGTACTTC. It yields the protein CASSPPGQTQGEQYF.

Only a few counts were recorded for this clonotype. The DNA for the CDR3 is TGTGCCAGCAGTTACTCCGGCGACTATCCCACATGGGCCCACACCGGGGAGCTGTTTTTT. This translates into CASSYSGDYPTWAHTGELFF. The chain is built from TRBV6-5 and TRBJ2-2; D might be TRBD2 (5 bases). This CDR3 is built from 20 residues. Germline V gene sequence: CDR1 MNHEY, CDR2 SVGAGI. Trimming stripped 0 bases from V and 3 bases from J, with 23 bases between.

This clonotype was counted many times. J is TRBJ1-2 and V is TRBV10-3; TRBD1 is a possible D gene (6 bases). In germline, CDR1 is ENHRY, CDR2 SYGVKD. The length of the CDR3 is 14 residues. Trimming shortened V by 5 bases and J by 1 base, and 11 bases separated the two germline ends. As DNA, the CDR3 is TGTGCCATCAGTATCGCAGGGGATAACTATGGCTACACCTTC. It is translated as CAISIAGDNYGYTF.

This clonotype occurred a few times. J is TRBJ1-6 and V is TRBV28; 7 positions agree with TRBD1. Per the germline V gene, CDR1 is MDHEN and CDR2 is SYDVKM. The trim removed 0 bases at V and 5 bases at J, leaving 4 bases unmatched. The CDR3 covers 16 residues. The CDR3 DNA is TGTGCCAGCAGTTTATGGACAGGGTATAATAATTCACCCCTCCACTTT. Protein sequence: CASSLWTGYNNSPLHF.

Of note for this clonotype: The CDR3 does not end in the conserved phenylalanine or tryptophan, so this is likely a read error. The V and J genes are TRBV6-6 and TRBJ1-2, with TRBD1 as a possible D gene (6 bases). The germline V gene has CDR1 MNHNY and CDR2 SVGAGI (reference sequence). This CDR3 is 12 amino acids long. CDR3 residues: CACSYRDYGYTL. CDR3 nucleotides: TGTGCCTGCAGTTACAGGGATTATGGCTACACCTTA.

To note about this clonotype: A much larger clone lies one base from this, so it may be a read error. The chain combines TRBV29-1 with TRBJ2-7; unclear D gene. V lost 4 bases, J lost 7 bases, and 17 bases lay in between. The CDR3 runs 13 residues. Germline CDR1 SQVTM, CDR2 ANQGSEA. The CDR3 sequence: CSVGGVCGWEQYF. In DNA, the CDR3 is TGCAGCGTTGGGGGTGTTTGTGGTTGGGAGCAGTACTTC.

This chain's CDR3 is CATSDFNQETQYF. CDR3 bases: TGTGCCACCAGTGATTTCAATCAAGAGACCCAGTACTTC. The chain has TRBV24-1 and TRBJ2-5, with D unresolved. In germline, CDR1 is KGHDR, CDR2 SFDVKD. There are 13 residues in the CDR3. Trimming took off 1 base at V and 2 bases at J, with 4 bases between the two ends.

In this sample, this clonotype turned up many times. V and J are TRBV6-1 and TRBJ1-5; 9 nucleotides align to TRBD1. Trimming took 6 bases from V and 0 from J; bases not matched to a gene: 6. This CDR3 has 16 residues. Looked up from germline, CDR1 is MNHNS and CDR2 is SASEGT. The CDR3 region has the DNA TGTGCCAGCAGGGACAGGGGCCTCTATAGCAATCAGCCCCAGCATTTT. This encodes CASRDRGLYSNQPQHF.

Details on this clonotype: This could be a read error, since a much larger clone is one nucleotide away. The chain joins TRBV2 to TRBJ2-5; D gene uncertain. Germline V CDR1 and CDR2: SNHLY, FYNNEI. CDR3 length: 13 residues. Here the CDR3 reads CASGLLYQETHYF. In DNA form, the CDR3 reads TGTGCCAGCGGTTTACTGTACCAAGAGACCCACTACTTC.

In this sample, this clonotype turned up a few times. With a much larger clone just one base away, this may be a read error. The rearrangement joins TRBV5-1 to TRBJ2-5, with D tentatively TRBD1 (6 bases). This CDR3 has 15 amino acids. V lost 1 base, J lost 2 bases, and 12 bases lay in between. The germline V gene encodes CDR1 SGHRS and CDR2 YFSETQ. In nucleotides, the CDR3 is TGCGCCAGCAGCTTGTTGAGGACAGCACAAGAGACCCAGTACTTC. It encodes CASSLLRTAQETQYF.